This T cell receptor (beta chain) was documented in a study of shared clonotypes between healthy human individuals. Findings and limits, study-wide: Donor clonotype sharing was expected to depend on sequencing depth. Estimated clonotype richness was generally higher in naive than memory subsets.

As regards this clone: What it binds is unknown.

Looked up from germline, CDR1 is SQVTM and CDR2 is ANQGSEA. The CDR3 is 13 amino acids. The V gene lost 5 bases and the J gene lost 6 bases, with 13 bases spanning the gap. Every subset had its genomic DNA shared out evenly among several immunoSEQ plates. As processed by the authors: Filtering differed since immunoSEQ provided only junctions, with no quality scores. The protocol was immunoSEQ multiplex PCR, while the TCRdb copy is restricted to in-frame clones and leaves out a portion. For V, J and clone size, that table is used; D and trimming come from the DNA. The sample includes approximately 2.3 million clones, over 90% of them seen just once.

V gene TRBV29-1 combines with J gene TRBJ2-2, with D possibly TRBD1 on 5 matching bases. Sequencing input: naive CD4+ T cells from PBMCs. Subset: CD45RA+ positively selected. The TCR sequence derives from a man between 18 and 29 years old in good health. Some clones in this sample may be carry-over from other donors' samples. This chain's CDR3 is CSVKPQGSGELFF. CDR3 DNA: TGCAGCGTTAAGCCCCAGGGCTCCGGGGAGCTGTTTTTT.